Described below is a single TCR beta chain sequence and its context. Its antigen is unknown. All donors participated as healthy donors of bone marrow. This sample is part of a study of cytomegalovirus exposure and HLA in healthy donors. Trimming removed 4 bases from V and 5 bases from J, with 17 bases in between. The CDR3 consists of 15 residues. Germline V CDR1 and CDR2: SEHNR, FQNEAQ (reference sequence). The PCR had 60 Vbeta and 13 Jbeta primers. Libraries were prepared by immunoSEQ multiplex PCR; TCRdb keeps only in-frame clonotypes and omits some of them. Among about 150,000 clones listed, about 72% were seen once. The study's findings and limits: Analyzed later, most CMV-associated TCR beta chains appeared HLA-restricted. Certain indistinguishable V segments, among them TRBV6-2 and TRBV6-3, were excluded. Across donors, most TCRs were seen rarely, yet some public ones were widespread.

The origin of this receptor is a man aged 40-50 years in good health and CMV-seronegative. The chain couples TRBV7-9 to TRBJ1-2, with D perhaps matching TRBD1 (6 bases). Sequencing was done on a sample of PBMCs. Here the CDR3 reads CASSSRDNRRYGYTF. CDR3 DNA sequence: TGTGCCAGCAGCTCCCGGGACAATAGGCGGTATGGCTACACCTTC.